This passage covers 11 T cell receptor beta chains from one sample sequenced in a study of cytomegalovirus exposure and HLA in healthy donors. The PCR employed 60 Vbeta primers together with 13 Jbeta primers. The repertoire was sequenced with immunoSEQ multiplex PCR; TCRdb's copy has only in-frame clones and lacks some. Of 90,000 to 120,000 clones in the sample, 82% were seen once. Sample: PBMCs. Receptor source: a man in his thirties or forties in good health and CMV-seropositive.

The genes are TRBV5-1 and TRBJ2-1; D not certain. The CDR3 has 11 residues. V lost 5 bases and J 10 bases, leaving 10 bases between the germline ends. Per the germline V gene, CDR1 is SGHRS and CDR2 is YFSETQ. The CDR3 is CASRDRREQFF. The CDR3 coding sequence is TGCGCCAGCAGGGATAGGAGAGAGCAGTTCTTC. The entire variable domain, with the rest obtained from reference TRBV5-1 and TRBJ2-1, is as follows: KAGVTQTPRYLIKTRGQQVTLSCSPISGHRSVSWYQQTPGQGLQFLFEYFSETQRNKGNFPGRFSGRQFSNSRSEMNVSTLELGDSALYLCASRDRREQFFGPGTRLTVL.

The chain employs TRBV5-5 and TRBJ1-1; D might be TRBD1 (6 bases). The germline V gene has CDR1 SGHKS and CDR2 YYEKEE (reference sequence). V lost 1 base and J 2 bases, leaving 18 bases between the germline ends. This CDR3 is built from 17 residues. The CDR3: CASSLRYRVLGNTEAFF. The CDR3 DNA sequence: TGTGCCAGCAGCTTGAGGTACAGGGTACTCGGAAACACTGAAGCTTTCTTT.

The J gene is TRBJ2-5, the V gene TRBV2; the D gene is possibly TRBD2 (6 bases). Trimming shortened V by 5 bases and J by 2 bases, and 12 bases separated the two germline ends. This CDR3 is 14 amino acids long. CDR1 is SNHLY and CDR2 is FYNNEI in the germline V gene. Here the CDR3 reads CASSLGGIQETQYF. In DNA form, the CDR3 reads TGTGCCAGCAGTCTGGGCGGGATTCAAGAGACCCAGTACTTC. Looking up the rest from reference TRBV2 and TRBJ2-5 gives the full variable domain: EPEVTQTPSHQVTQMGQEVILRCVPISNHLYFYWYRQILGQKVEFLVSFYNNEISEKSEIFDDQFSVERPDGSNFTLKIRSTKLEDSAMYFCASSLGGIQETQYFGPGTRLLVL.

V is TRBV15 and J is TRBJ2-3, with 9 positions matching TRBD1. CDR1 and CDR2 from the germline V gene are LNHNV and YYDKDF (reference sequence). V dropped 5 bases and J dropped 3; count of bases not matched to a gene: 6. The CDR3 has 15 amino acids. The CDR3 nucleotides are TGTGCCACCAGCCGACAGGGGGAGATGACAGATACGCAGTATTTT. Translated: CATSRQGEMTDTQYF. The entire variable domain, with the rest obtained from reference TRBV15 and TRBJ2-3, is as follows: DAMVIQNPRYQVTQFGKPVTLSCSQTLNHNVMYWYQQKSSQAPKLLFHYYDKDFNNEADTPDNFQSRRPNTSFCFLDIRSPGLGDTAMYLCATSRQGEMTDTQYFGPGTRLTVL.

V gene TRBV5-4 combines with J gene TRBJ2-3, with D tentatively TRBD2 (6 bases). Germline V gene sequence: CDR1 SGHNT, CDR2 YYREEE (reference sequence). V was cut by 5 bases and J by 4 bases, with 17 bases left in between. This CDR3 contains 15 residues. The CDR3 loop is CASRWRGSEADTQYF. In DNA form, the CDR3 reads TGTGCCAGCAGGTGGCGGGGTTCCGAAGCAGATACGCAGTATTTT.

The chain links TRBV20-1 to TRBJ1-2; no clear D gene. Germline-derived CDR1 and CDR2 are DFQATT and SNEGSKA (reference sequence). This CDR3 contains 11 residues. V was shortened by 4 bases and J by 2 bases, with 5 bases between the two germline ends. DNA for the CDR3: TGCAGTGCTACGGAGAACTATGGCTACACCTTC. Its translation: CSATENYGYTF.

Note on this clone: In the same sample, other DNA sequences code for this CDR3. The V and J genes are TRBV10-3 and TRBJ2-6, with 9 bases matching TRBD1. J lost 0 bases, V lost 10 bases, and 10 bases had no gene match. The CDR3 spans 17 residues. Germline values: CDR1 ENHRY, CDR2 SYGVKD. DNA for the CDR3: TGTGCCACCGATCAGGGACAGGGATCCTCTGGGGCCAACGTCCTGACTTTC. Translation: CATDQGQGSSGANVLTF.

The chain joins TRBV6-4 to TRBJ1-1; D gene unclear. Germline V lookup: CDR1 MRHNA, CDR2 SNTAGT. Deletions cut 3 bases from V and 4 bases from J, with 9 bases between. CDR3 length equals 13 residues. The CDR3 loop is CASSDGPATEAFF. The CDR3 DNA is TGTGCCAGCAGTGATGGCCCTGCCACTGAAGCTTTCTTT.

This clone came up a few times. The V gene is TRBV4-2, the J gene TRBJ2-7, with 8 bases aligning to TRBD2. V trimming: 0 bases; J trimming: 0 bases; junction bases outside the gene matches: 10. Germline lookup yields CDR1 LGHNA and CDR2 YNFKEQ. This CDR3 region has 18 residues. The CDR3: CASSQEGPGGTSSYEQYF. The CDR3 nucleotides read TGTGCCAGCAGCCAAGAGGGACCGGGGGGGACAAGCTCCTACGAGCAGTACTTC.

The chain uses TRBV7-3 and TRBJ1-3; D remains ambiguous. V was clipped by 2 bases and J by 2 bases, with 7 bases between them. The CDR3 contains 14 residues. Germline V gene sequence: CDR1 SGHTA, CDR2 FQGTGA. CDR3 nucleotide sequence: TGTGCCAGCAGCTTAGGACTCACTGGAAACACCATATATTTT. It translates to CASSLGLTGNTIYF.

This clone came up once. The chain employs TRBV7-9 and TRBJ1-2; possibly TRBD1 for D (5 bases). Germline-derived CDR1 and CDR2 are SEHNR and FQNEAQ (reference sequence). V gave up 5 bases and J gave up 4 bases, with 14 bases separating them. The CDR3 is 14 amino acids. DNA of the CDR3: TGTGCCAGCAGCCTTCCAGGGTTGTTCTATGGCTACACCTTC. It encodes CASSLPGLFYGYTF.